The source of this T cell receptor (beta chain) is a study of T cells in Graves' hyperthyroidism and ophthalmopathy. Authors of the study amplified TCR beta CDR3 regions from RNA transcripts. Initially, a first-round RT-PCR of the TCR CDR3 employed the HTBI primer set. TCRdb itself ran the multiplex PCR reads through MiXCR, one entry per CDR3 protein. The sample has hundreds of thousands of distinct CDR3 sequences; 35% to 45% are singletons. The CDR3 extends over 15 amino acids. Germline-derived CDR1 and CDR2 are ENHRY and SYGVKD. The V end was cut by 3 bases, the J end by 3 bases, with 15 bases between.

The rearrangement uses TRBV10-3 and TRBJ2-7; no definite D call. The receptor was derived from a man younger than 30 with Graves' hyperthyroidism. Sequencing was carried out using blood. The CDR3 nucleotides are TGTGCCATCAGTGAACGGGCAATCGTGAGCTACGAGCAGTACTTC. Amino acid sequence: CAISERAIVSYEQYF.